The count of the clone carrying this T cell receptor beta chain is one. The data stem from a study of blood T cell repertoires in COVID-19. Trimming stripped 6 bases from V and 2 bases from J, with 16 bases between. Per germline, CDR1 ENHRY and CDR2 SYGVKD. The CDR3 is 15 residues long. The protocol was immunoSEQ multiplex PCR, while the TCRdb copy is restricted to in-frame clones and leaves out a portion. The top ten clones hold approximately 1.8% of a sample with about 140,000 clones, 88% of them seen once. The TCR sequence derives from a man in his 70s with acute or convalescent COVID-19. V gene TRBV10-3 combines with J gene TRBJ1-1; maybe TRBD1 (6 bases). The source material was peripheral blood. The CDR3 region has the DNA TGTGCCATCAGCATGACAGGACCCTACAACACTGAAGCTTTCTTT. Its protein is CAISMTGPYNTEAFF.